This TCR beta chain was sequenced during a study of CXCR3-negative and CXCR3-positive naive CD8 T cells (dated by TCRdb to about 2019). Describing the broader study: In total, about 150 million TRB reads were obtained, or roughly 1.5 +/- 0.3 million reads per library. Data from fewer than 12 donors, pooled across two independent experiments, went into the diversity and physicochemical repertoire analyses. Naive subsets from several donors and memory cells from 3 donors were included in the TRBV-TRBJ cluster analysis. Overall study outcomes, separate from this receptor: Similar TRBV-TRBJ usage was shown by naive CXCR3-negative and CXCR3-positive cells from the same donor, whereas distinct patterns were shown by memory cells. Because surface CD5, which has been linked to self-reactivity in mice, was comparable between naive subsets, TCR interaction strength was also inferred from TRB CDR3 physicochemical properties. Comparably high repertoire diversity was found in both naive subsets, whereas much lower repertoire diversity was found in memory CD8+ T cells. TRB CDR3s from CXCR3-positive naive cells showed higher hydrophobicity (lower Kidera factor 4), lower energy, and higher strength and volume indices than CXCR3-negative naive cells. Because CXCR3 expression was partially decreased after cryopreservation, freshly isolated PBMCs were used for most assays.

CDR1 and CDR2 (SQVTM, ANQGSEA) derive from the germline V gene. Spanning cysteine to phenylalanine, the CDR3 consists of 14 amino acids. A DNA sequence was not provided. Each CD8+ T cell subset was flow-sorted in triplicate, and 300,000 or so cells per subset were placed directly into RLT lysis buffer. To exclude memory contaminants, naive CD8+ T cells were stringently defined as CD45RO-CCR7+CD27+CD95-. Peripheral blood mononuclear cells were isolated from buffy coats by standard density gradient centrifugation. A FACSAria III was used to flow-sort naive CXCR3-negative and CXCR3-positive CD8+ T cells. Total RNA was extracted from sorted cells using an RNeasy Mini Kit. To note about this clonotype: The specificity of this receptor is unknown.

The instrument given in TCRdb is NextSeq 550. The Human TCR Profiling Kit (MiLaboratory) was used to make UMI-labeled 5' RACE TRB cDNA libraries. cDNA synthesis used the entire amount of extracted RNA, and PCR amplification then used the entire amount of cDNA produced. Libraries were prepared in parallel using an identical number of PCR cycles. Per the authors' processing: About 53,000 +/- 9,400 unique UMI-labeled TRB cDNA molecules per library were extracted with MIGEC and MiXCR, with at least two reads per UMI required. On average, roughly 40,000 +/- 10,000 functional in-frame TRB CDR3 nucleotide clonotypes lacking stop codons were found per library. After downsampling to 5000 UMI-labeled TRB molecules per sample, diversity metrics such as normalized Shannon-Wiener and Chao1 were calculated in VDJtools. VDJtools was used to calculate clonotype-size-weighted physicochemical properties of the central five CDR3 residues, namely interaction energy, strength, volume and Kidera factor 4. TCRdb reprocessed the raw reads; every CDR3 protein sequence is a single record, and DNA is not supplied. These V and J calls rely on TCRdb rather than the paper's analysis. This sample's table carries around 150,000 distinct CDR3 sequences. The top ten hold 0.41% of the sample.

Input material: naive CXCR3+ CD8+ T cells from blood. The cell subset or site label here, explained by the study, means: CD45RO-CCR7+CD27+CD95- naive CD8+ T cells expressing CXCR3 (TNR3+). The clonotype comes from a human donor in good health. Some clones in this sample may be carry-over from other donors' samples. The chain was built from TRBV29-1 and TRBJ2-5; TCRdb gives TRBD2 as the D gene, but with no DNA this cannot be confirmed. CDR3 protein: CSVEGGNIEETQYF.